The next 30 T cell receptor beta chains were all read from a single sample in a study of T cell responses to AZD1222 COVID-19 vaccine. Profiling relied on immunoSEQ multiplex PCR, and the TCRdb table lists in-frame clones only, not all of them. The sample contains about 150,000 clones, 80% to 95% of which appear only once. Sequencing used peripheral blood, obtained 28 days after the second AZD1222 dose. Receptors originate from an adult who received the AZD1222 COVID-19 vaccine.

This clone was seen just once. The chain links TRBV5-8 to TRBJ2-5, with D hard to call. The CDR3 length is 17 residues. The germline V gene has CDR1 SGHTS and CDR2 YDEGEE. The V end was cut by 0 bases, the J end by 1 base, with 16 bases between. CDR3 in amino acids: CASSLGAGGHLQETQYF. The CDR3 DNA is TGTGCCAGCAGCTTGGGGGCCGGTGGCCACCTCCAAGAGACCCAGTACTTC.

V usage is TRBV7-8 and J usage is TRBJ1-4, with TRBD1 identical over 8 bases. CDR1 SGHVS and CDR2 FQNEAQ come from the germline V gene. V gave up 6 bases and J gave up 5 bases; unmatched junction bases: 5. CDR3 length equals 14 residues. The CDR3 loop reads CASSFTGGNEKLFF. In nucleotides, the CDR3 is TGTGCCAGCAGTTTCACAGGGGGGAATGAAAAACTGTTTTTT.

The J gene is TRBJ1-1, the V gene TRBV11-2; D not certain. V was trimmed by 2 bases and J by 4 bases, leaving 8 bases between them. Per the germline V gene, CDR1 is SGHAT and CDR2 is FQNNGV. This CDR3 is 13 amino acids long. The CDR3 loop is CASSLRSVTEAFF. The CDR3 region has the DNA TGTGCCAGCAGCTTAAGAAGTGTCACTGAAGCTTTCTTT.

The chain has TRBV6-5 and TRBJ1-4, with 8 nucleotides matching TRBD1. Trimming cost V 6 bases and J 4 bases; bases outside gene matches: 4. The CDR3 contains 14 residues. Germline V gives CDR1 MNHEY, CDR2 SVGAGI. The chain's CDR3 is CASSGQGVNEKLFF. DNA of the CDR3: TGTGCCAGCAGCGGACAGGGAGTTAATGAAAAACTGTTTTTT.

This clone appeared a few times. The rearrangement links TRBV7-2 to TRBJ1-5; D not resolved. Germline V gene lookup returns CDR1 SGHTA and CDR2 FQGNSA. The CDR3 loop spans 15 amino acids. The V gene lost 1 base and the J gene lost 3 bases, with 10 bases spanning the gap. The CDR3, as DNA: TGTGCCAGCAGCTTAGTTGTCGGTATCAATCAGCCCCAGCATTTT. It is translated as CASSLVVGINQPQHF.

The J gene is TRBJ1-5, the V gene TRBV5-1; perhaps TRBD1 as D (5 bases). Per germline, CDR1 SGHRS and CDR2 YFSETQ. Between the trimmed V and J ends, which lost 4 bases and 2 bases, there was a span of 16 bases. The CDR3 sequence is 16 residues long. CDR3 nucleotide sequence: TGCGCCAGCAGCCCGGGGACCGTTAGTGGCAATCAGCCCCAGCATTTT. Its translation is CASSPGTVSGNQPQHF.

This rearrangement joins TRBV6-1 to TRBJ2-1; D possibly matches TRBD1 or TRBD2 (5 bases each). Deletions cut 0 bases from V and 0 bases from J, with 12 bases between. The germline gives CDR1 MNHNS, CDR2 SASEGT. The CDR3 is made up of 17 amino acids. The CDR3 DNA reads TGTGCCAGCAGTGAAGCGCTGTGGGGGAGCTCCTACAATGAGCAGTTCTTC. Its translation: CASSEALWGSSYNEQFF.

This chain connects TRBV6-6 to TRBJ2-1, with TRBD2 as a possible D gene (5 bases). The V and J ends lost 3 bases and 7 bases respectively, with 16 bases between them. Per the germline V gene, CDR1 is MNHNY and CDR2 is SVGAGI (reference sequence). This CDR3 region has 15 residues. The CDR3 sequence is CASSYKEATRNEQFF. Here the CDR3 DNA reads TGTGCCAGCAGTTATAAGGAGGCAACTCGGAATGAGCAGTTCTTC.

The CDR3 here is CASSVVSGSYNEQFF. The CDR3 coding sequence is TGTGCCAGCAGCGTAGTTAGCGGATCCTACAATGAGCAGTTCTTC. V and J are TRBV9 and TRBJ2-1, with a possible D match to TRBD2 (6 bases). Looked up from germline, CDR1 is SGDLS and CDR2 is YYNGEE. Between the trimmed V and J ends, which lost 0 bases and 1 base, there was a span of 8 bases. The CDR3 totals 15 residues. The variable domain in full, with the rest retrieved from reference TRBV9 and TRBJ2-1, is DSGVTQTPKHLITATGQRVTLRCSPRSGDLSVYWYQQSLDQGLQFLIQYYNGEERAKGNILERFSAQQFPDLHSELNLSSLELGDSALYFCASSVVSGSYNEQFFGPGTRLTVL.

Written as DNA, the CDR3 is TGTGCCTGGAACCCCCCACAGGGGTGGTACGAGCAGTACTTC. Translation gives CAWNPPQGWYEQYF. The chain is built from TRBV30 and TRBJ2-7; 7 positions agree with TRBD1. Germline V gene lookup returns CDR1 GTSNPN and CDR2 SVGIG (reference sequence). The CDR3 runs 14 residues. J gave up 4 bases and V 4 bases, and 10 bases lay outside the gene matches.

The chain employs TRBV5-1 and TRBJ1-1; TRBD1 agrees at 7 bases. The CDR3 has 14 amino acids. V lost 5 bases, J lost 1 base, and 5 bases stayed unmatched. Germline V gene lookup returns CDR1 SGHRS and CDR2 YFSETQ. The CDR3 DNA sequence: TGCGCCAGCAGGACCGGGACAGCGAACACTGAAGCTTTCTTT. Protein sequence: CASRTGTANTEAFF.

On this clone itself: The junction shows a germline mismatch at one end, possibly a read error. J is TRBJ2-1 and V is TRBV18, with D hard to call. The CDR3 sequence is 13 residues long. Germline V gene data show CDR1 as KGHSH and CDR2 as LQKENI. CDR3 bases: TGTGCCAGCTCCCCACTGAATGGTAATGAGCAGTTCTTC. Protein: CASSPLNGNEQFF. The full variable domain, its missing parts supplied by reference TRBV18 and TRBJ2-1, is NAGVMQNPRHLVRRRGQEARLRCSPMKGHSHVYWYRQLPEEGLKFMVYLQKENIIDESGMPKERFSAEFPKEGPSILRIQQVVRGDSAAYFCASSPLNGNEQFFGPGTRLTVL.

The J gene is TRBJ1-5, the V gene TRBV28; perhaps TRBD1 as D (5 bases). V was pared by 7 bases and J by 7 bases, with 17 bases between. Per germline, CDR1 MDHEN and CDR2 SYDVKM. The CDR3 spans 14 residues. CDR3 in DNA: TGTGCCAGCACCCTAAGGGACCCGAGGCAGCCCCAGCATTTT. Protein sequence: CASTLRDPRQPQHF.

The chain carries TRBV6-2 or TRBV6-3 and TRBJ2-7; possible D gene TRBD1, 6 bases. This CDR3 comprises 14 residues. With 6 bases removed from V and 3 bases from J, the gap between germline ends came to 15 bases. The V gene's germline CDR1 is MNHEY and CDR2 SVGEGT. The CDR3 region has the DNA TGTGCCAGCAGCCCCCGCAGGGGCCTCTACGAGCAGTACTTC. As protein: CASSPRRGLYEQYF.

V usage is TRBV19 and J usage is TRBJ1-4; D is unresolved. Germline V gene data show CDR1 as LNHDA and CDR2 as SQIVND (reference sequence). There are 14 residues in the CDR3. V lost 5 bases to trimming and J lost 2 bases, with 9 bases between them. The DNA for the CDR3 is TGTGCCAGTAGTCCACAAATCACTAATGAAAAACTGTTTTTT. Translation gives CASSPQITNEKLFF.

The gene calls are TRBV3-1 (or the pseudogene TRBV3-2) and TRBJ2-1; 12 positions match TRBD2. CDR1 and CDR2 (germline): LGHDT, YNNKEL (reference sequence). There are 15 residues in the CDR3. V lost 1 base and J lost 9; bases outside the gene matches: 4. DNA of the CDR3: TGTGCCAGCAGCCAAGGACTAGCGGGAGCATCTGAGCAGTTCTTC. This codes for CASSQGLAGASEQFF.

The chain links TRBV5-1 to TRBJ1-2; D gene ambiguous. This CDR3 is 13 amino acids long. Germline lookup yields CDR1 SGHRS and CDR2 YFSETQ. V lost 4 bases and J lost 0, with 7 bases in between. CDR3 in amino acids: CASSNTTNYGYTF. The DNA for the CDR3 is TGCGCCAGCAGCAACACAACTAACTATGGCTACACCTTC.

This chain connects TRBV10-3 to TRBJ1-5; D is uncertain. Germline V gives CDR1 ENHRY, CDR2 SYGVKD. The V and J ends lost 0 bases and 7 bases respectively, with 10 bases between them. This CDR3 has 14 amino acids. CDR3 DNA: TGTGCCATCAGTGAGTCGTGGAATTGGCAGCCCCAGCATTTT. This gives the protein CAISESWNWQPQHF.

This clone was picked up one time. The chain is built from TRBV27 and TRBJ2-1; 10 nucleotides line up with TRBD1. The J segment lost 7 bases and the V segment lost 1 base, leaving 13 bases of the junction unmatched. Germline lookup yields CDR1 MNHEY and CDR2 SMNVEV (reference sequence). The CDR3 runs 18 residues. This chain's CDR3 is CASSLLGSGTGVENEQFF. As DNA, the CDR3 is TGTGCCAGCAGTTTATTGGGTTCGGGGACAGGGGTTGAAAATGAGCAGTTCTTC.

This chain uses TRBV2 with TRBJ1-4, with a tentative D call TRBD1 (5 bases). V lost 5 bases, J lost 4 bases, and 14 bases lay in between. Germline V gene sequence: CDR1 SNHLY, CDR2 FYNNEI. The CDR3 runs to 15 residues. The CDR3 coding sequence is TGTGCCAGCAGTTCAACGGTGGGGGGTAATGAAAAACTGTTTTTT. This translates into CASSSTVGGNEKLFF.

V and J are TRBV6-6 and TRBJ2-7; 12 positions match TRBD2. Germline V gene lookup returns CDR1 MNHNY and CDR2 SVGAGI (reference sequence). This CDR3 comprises 17 residues. Unmatched junction bases numbered 10, after V lost 5 bases and J lost 2 bases. This CDR3 reads CASSLRLAGAHAYEQYF. The CDR3 DNA is TGTGCCAGCAGTCTCAGACTAGCGGGAGCGCACGCCTACGAGCAGTACTTC.

The chain links TRBV24-1 to TRBJ2-3; D might be TRBD1 (5 bases). Germline V gene lookup returns CDR1 KGHDR and CDR2 SFDVKD. The CDR3 extends over 17 amino acids. Trimming shortened V by 1 base and J by 2 bases, and 15 bases separated the two germline ends. In DNA form, the CDR3 reads TGTGCCACCAGTGATTTCGACAGAAGTTGGGTCACAGATACGCAGTATTTT. Protein: CATSDFDRSWVTDTQYF.

The chain has TRBV25-1 and TRBJ2-5, with no clear D. The germline V gene has CDR1 MGHDK and CDR2 SYGVNS. The CDR3 spans 14 residues. Trimming stripped 1 base from V and 1 base from J, with 7 bases between. The CDR3 DNA sequence: TGTGCCAGCAGTGAATTGGGCAGCCAAGAGACCCAGTACTTC. It encodes CASSELGSQETQYF. Full variable domain (missing parts from reference TRBV25-1 and TRBJ2-5): EADIYQTPRYLVIGTGKKITLECSQTMGHDKMYWYQQDPGMELHLIHYSYGVNSTEKGDLSSESTVSRIRTEHFPLTLESARPSHTSQYLCASSELGSQETQYFGPGTRLLVL.

This chain uses TRBV10-1 with TRBJ1-2; D uncertain. Trimming took 3 bases from V and 2 from J, leaving 7 bases between them. Per the germline V gene, CDR1 is WNHNN and CDR2 is SYGVQD (reference sequence). The CDR3 length is 13 residues. The CDR3 here is CASSELPNYGYTF. Here the CDR3 DNA reads TGCGCCAGCAGTGAACTACCCAACTATGGCTACACCTTC.

The CDR3 here is CATSRPKGGTSYEQYF. As DNA, the CDR3 is TGTGCCACCAGCAGACCCAAAGGGGGGACCTCCTACGAGCAGTACTTC. The rearrangement links TRBV15 to TRBJ2-7, with D tentatively TRBD1 or TRBD2 (6 bases each). The length of the CDR3 is 16 residues. In germline, CDR1 is LNHNV, CDR2 YYDKDF (reference sequence). V lost 2 bases, J lost 0 bases, and 14 bases lay in between.

V gene TRBV3-1 (or the pseudogene TRBV3-2) combines with J gene TRBJ2-7; 8 bases fit TRBD1. Germline trimming cut 8 bases from V and 2 bases from J; bases unmatched to any gene: 8. Germline V gene sequence: CDR1 LGHDT, CDR2 YNNKEL (reference sequence). The length of the CDR3 is 14 residues. The chain's CDR3 is CASAGTGAPYEQYF. The DNA for the CDR3 is TGTGCCAGCGCCGGGACAGGAGCCCCCTACGAGCAGTACTTC.

The chain employs TRBV19 and TRBJ2-7, with D unclear. Per germline, CDR1 LNHDA and CDR2 SQIVND (reference sequence). The CDR3 has 13 amino acids. Trimming pared 5 bases from V and 0 bases from J, leaving 8 bases between. This CDR3 reads CASSGTYSYEQYF. DNA of the CDR3: TGTGCCAGTAGTGGAACTTACTCCTACGAGCAGTACTTC.

The chain links TRBV29-1 to TRBJ2-2; D perhaps matches TRBD2 (6 bases). CDR3 length: 16 amino acids. Trimming left V 0 bases short and J 3 bases short, with 14 bases between. Germline V gene lookup returns CDR1 SQVTM and CDR2 ANQGSEA. The CDR3 coding sequence is TGCAGCGTTGAAGATCGCGCCGGGGGACACACCGGGGAGCTGTTTTTT. Amino acid sequence: CSVEDRAGGHTGELFF.

The CDR3 nucleotides are TGTGCCAGCAGCGTAGGGGCTAGCGGGAGACGGGGCGACAATGAGCAGTTCTTC. It specifies CASSVGASGRRGDNEQFF. The V gene is TRBV9, the J gene TRBJ2-1, with TRBD2 matching 10 bases. Germline V gene sequence: CDR1 SGDLS, CDR2 YYNGEE. The J segment lost 5 bases and the V segment lost 0 bases, leaving 11 bases of the junction unmatched. CDR3 length: 18 amino acids. The entire variable domain, with the rest obtained from reference TRBV9 and TRBJ2-1, is as follows: DSGVTQTPKHLITATGQRVTLRCSPRSGDLSVYWYQQSLDQGLQFLIQYYNGEERAKGNILERFSAQQFPDLHSELNLSSLELGDSALYFCASSVGASGRRGDNEQFFGPGTRLTVL.

V usage is TRBV7-2 and J usage is TRBJ1-2, with TRBD1 identical over 12 bases. V trimming: 4 bases; J trimming: 4 bases; junction bases outside the gene matches: 13. In germline, CDR1 is SGHTA, CDR2 FQGNSA. CDR3 length equals 18 residues. The CDR3 DNA reads as TGTGCCAGCAGCTACACCATGACCGGGACAGGGGGCTCCTATGGCTACACCTTC. Encoded protein: CASSYTMTGTGGSYGYTF.